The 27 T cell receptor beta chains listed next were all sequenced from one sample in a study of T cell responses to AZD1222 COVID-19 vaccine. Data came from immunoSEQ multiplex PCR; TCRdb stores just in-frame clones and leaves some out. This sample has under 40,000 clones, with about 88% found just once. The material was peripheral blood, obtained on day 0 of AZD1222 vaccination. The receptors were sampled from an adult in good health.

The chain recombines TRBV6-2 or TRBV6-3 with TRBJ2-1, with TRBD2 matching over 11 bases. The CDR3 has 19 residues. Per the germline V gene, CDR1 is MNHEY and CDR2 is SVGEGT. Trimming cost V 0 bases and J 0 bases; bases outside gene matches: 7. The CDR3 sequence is CASSYSRLAGFSSYNEQFF. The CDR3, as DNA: TGTGCCAGCAGTTACTCGAGACTAGCGGGATTCTCCTCCTACAATGAGCAGTTCTTC.

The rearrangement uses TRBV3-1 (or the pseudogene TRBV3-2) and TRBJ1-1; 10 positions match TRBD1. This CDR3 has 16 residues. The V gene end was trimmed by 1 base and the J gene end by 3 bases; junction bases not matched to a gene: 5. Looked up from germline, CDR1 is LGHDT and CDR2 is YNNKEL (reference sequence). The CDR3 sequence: CASSQGPGQGYTEAFF. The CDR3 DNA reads TGTGCCAGCAGCCAAGGGCCGGGACAGGGGTACACTGAAGCTTTCTTT.

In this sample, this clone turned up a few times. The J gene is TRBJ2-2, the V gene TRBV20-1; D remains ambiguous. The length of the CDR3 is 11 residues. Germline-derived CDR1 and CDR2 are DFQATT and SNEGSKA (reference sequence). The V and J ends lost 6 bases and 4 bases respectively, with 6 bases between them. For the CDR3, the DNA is TGCAGTGCAAAATCCACCGGGGAGCTGTTTTTT. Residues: CSAKSTGELFF.

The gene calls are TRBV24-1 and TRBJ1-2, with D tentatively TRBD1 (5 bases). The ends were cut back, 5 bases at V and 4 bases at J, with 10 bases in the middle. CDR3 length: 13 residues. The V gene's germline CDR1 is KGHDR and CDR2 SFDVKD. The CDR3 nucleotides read TGTGCCACCAGTGCCAGAGACAGCTATGGCTACACCTTC. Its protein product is CATSARDSYGYTF.

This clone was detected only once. The CDR3 loop is CASSQVAGRSDTQYF. DNA for the CDR3: TGTGCCAGCAGTCAGGTAGCGGGTCGGTCAGATACGCAGTATTTT. The rearrangement uses TRBV6-4 and TRBJ2-3, with 7 bases identical to TRBD2. CDR1 is MRHNA and CDR2 is SNTAGT in the germline V gene. This CDR3 has 15 residues. Losses at the gene ends were 5 bases for V and 4 bases for J; bases not matched to a gene: 9.

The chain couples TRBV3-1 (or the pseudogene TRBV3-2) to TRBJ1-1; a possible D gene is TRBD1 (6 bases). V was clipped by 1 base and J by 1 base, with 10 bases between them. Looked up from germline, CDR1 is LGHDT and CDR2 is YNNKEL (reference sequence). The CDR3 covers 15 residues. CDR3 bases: TGTGCCAGCAGCCAAGGGTGGGGGGCGAACACTGAAGCTTTCTTT. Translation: CASSQGWGANTEAFF.

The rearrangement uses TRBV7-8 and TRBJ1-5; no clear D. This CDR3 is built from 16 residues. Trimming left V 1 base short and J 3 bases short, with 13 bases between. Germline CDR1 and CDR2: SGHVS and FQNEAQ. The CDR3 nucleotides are TGTGCCAGCAGCTTAGAATCCCGGCACACCAATCAGCCCCAGCATTTT. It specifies CASSLESRHTNQPQHF. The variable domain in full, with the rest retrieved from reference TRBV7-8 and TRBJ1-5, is GAGVSQSPRYKVAKRGQDVALRCDPISGHVSLFWYQQALGQGPEFLTYFQNEAQLDKSGLPSDRFFAERPEGSVSTLKIQRTQQEDSAVYLCASSLESRHTNQPQHFGDGTRLSIL.

The CDR3 sequence is CASSYYTGELFF. Written as DNA, the CDR3 is TGTGCCAGCAGCTATTACACCGGGGAGCTGTTTTTT. The gene calls are TRBV5-4 and TRBJ2-2; D not certain. CDR3 length equals 12 residues. Trimming removed 3 bases from V and 3 bases from J, with 3 bases in between. Germline V lookup: CDR1 SGHNT, CDR2 YYREEE (reference sequence).

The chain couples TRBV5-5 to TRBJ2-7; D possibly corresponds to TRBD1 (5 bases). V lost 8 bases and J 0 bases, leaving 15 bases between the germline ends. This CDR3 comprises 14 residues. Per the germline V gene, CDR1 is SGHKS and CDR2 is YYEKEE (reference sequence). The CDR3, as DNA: TGTGCCAGTATGACCAGGGTCGGCTCCTACGAGCAGTACTTC. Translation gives CASMTRVGSYEQYF.

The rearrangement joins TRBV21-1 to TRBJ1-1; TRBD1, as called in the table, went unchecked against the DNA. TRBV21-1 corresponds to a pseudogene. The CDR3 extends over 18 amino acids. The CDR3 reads CASSLPLRQVVGNTEAFF. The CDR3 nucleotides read TGTGCCAGCAGCCTCCCCCTAAGGCAGGTGGTAGGGAACACTGAAGCTTTCTTT.

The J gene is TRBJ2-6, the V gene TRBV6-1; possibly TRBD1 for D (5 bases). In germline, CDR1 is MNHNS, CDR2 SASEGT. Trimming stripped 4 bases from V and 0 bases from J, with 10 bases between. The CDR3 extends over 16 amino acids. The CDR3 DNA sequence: TGTGCCAGCAGTGCCGGTGGGGCCTCTGGGGCCAACGTCCTGACTTTC. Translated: CASSAGGASGANVLTF.

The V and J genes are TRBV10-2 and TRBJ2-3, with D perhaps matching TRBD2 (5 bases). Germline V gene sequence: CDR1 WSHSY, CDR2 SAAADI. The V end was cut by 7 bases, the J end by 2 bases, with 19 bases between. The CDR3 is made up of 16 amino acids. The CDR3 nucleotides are TGCGCCAGCACCGGGAAGGGCAGCCTTTCCACAGATACGCAGTATTTT. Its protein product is CASTGKGSLSTDTQYF.

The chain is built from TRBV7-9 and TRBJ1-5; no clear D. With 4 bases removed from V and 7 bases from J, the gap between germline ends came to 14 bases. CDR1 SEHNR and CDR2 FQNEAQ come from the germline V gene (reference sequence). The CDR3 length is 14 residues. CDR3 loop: CASSSRTADQPQHF. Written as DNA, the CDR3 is TGTGCCAGCAGCTCTAGAACAGCGGACCAGCCCCAGCATTTT.

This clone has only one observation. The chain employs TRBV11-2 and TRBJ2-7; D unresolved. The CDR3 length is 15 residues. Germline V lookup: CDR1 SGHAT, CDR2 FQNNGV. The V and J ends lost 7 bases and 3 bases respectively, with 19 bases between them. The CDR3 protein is CASTKEVNKRYEQYF. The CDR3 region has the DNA TGTGCCAGCACAAAAGAGGTTAATAAGCGCTACGAGCAGTACTTC.

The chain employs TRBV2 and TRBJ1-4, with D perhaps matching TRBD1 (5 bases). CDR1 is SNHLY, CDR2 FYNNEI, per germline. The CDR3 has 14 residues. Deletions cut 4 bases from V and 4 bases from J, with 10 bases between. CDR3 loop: CASSGTRNNEKLFF. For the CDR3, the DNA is TGTGCCAGCAGTGGGACACGGAATAATGAAAAACTGTTTTTT. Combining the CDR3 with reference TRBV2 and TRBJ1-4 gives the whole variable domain EPEVTQTPSHQVTQMGQEVILRCVPISNHLYFYWYRQILGQKVEFLVSFYNNEISEKSEIFDDQFSVERPDGSNFTLKIRSTKLEDSAMYFCASSGTRNNEKLFFGSGTQLSVL.

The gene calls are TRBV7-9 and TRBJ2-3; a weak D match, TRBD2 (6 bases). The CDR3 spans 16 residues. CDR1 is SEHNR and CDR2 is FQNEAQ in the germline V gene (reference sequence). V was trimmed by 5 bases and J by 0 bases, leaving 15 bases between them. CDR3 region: CASSRRDGPSTDTQYF. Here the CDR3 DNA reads TGTGCCAGCAGCAGGCGGGACGGACCTAGCACAGATACGCAGTATTTT.

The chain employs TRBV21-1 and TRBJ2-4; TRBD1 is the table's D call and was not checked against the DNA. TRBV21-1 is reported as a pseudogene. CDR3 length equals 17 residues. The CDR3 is CASSPRPQGSAKNIQYF. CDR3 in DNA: TGTGCCAGCAGCCCCCGCCCACAGGGTTCGGCCAAAAACATTCAGTACTTC.

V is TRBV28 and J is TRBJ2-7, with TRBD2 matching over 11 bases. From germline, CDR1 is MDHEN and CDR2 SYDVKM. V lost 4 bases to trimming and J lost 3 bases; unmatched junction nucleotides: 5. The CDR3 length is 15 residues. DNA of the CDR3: TGTGCCAGCAGTTCCCTAGCGGGAGGTCGCTACGAGCAGTACTTC. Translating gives CASSSLAGGRYEQYF.

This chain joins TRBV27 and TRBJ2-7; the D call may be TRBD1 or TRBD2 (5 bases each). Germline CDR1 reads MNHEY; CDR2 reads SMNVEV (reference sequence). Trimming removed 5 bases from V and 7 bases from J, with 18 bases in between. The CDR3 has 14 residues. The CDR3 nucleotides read TGTGCCAGCAGTCTTCTCGGGGCCTCTAGGGAGCAGTACTTC. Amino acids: CASSLLGASREQYF.

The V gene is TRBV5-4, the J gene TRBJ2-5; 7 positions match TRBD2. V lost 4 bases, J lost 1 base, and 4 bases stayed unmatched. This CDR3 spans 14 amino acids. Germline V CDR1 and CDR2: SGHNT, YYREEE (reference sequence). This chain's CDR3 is CASSLGGTQETQYF. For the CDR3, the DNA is TGTGCCAGCAGCCTGGGAGGGACCCAAGAGACCCAGTACTTC.

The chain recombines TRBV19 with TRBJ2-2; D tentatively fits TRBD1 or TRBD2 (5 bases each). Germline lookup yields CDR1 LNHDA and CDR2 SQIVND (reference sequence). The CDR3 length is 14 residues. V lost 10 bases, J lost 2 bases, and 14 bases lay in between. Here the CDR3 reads CATPRRDNTGELFF. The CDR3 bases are TGTGCCACCCCCCGCCGGGACAACACCGGGGAGCTGTTTTTT.

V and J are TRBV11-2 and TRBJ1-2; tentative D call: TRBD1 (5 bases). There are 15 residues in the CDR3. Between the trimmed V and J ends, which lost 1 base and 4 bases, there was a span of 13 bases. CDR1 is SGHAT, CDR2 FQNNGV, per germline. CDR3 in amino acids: CASSLVTGPVYGYTF. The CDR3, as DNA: TGTGCCAGCAGCTTAGTTACGGGGCCGGTCTATGGCTACACCTTC.

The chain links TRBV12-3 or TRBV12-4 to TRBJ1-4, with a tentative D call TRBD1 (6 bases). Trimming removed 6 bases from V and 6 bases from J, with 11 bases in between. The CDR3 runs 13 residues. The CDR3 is CASSSDRYEKLFF. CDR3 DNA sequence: TGTGCCAGCAGCTCGGACAGATATGAAAAACTGTTTTTT.

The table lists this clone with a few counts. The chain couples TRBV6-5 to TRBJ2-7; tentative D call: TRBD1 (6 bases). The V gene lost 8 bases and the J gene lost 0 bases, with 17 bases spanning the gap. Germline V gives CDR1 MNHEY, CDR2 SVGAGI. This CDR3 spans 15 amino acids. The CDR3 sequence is CASDRNDRFSYEQYF. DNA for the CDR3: TGTGCCAGCGACCGTAATGACAGGTTCTCCTACGAGCAGTACTTC.

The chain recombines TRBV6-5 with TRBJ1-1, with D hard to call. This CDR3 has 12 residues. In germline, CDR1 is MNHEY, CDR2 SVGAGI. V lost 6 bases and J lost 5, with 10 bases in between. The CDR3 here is CASRLSPTEAFF. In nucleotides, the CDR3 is TGTGCCAGCAGATTGAGCCCGACTGAAGCTTTCTTT.

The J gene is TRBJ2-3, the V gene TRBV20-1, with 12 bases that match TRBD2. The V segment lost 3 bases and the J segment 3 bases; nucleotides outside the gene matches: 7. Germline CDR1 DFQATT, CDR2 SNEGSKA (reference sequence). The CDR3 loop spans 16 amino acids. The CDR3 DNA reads TGCAGTGCTAGTATCGGACTAGCGGGGTTTACAGATACGCAGTATTTT. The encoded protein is CSASIGLAGFTDTQYF.

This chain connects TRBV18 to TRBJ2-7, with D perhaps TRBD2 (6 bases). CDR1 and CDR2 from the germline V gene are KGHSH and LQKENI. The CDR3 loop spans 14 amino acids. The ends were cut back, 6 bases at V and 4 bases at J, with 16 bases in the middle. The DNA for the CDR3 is TGTGCCAGCTCGGTTGGAGGGTTAAGTTACGAGCAGTACTTC. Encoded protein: CASSVGGLSYEQYF.